This T cell receptor (beta chain) was captured in a study of early T cells in non-severe SARS-CoV-2 infection. Study information: Chains were unpaired, as sequencing was done on bulk RNA from unsorted whole blood.

Germline loops: CDR1 SGHTA, CDR2 FQGNSA. This CDR3 region has 14 residues. With 4 bases clipped from V and 2 bases from J, the junction kept 3 bases outside the gene matches. This clonotype has just a few counts. Molecules of cDNA were individually given unique molecular identifiers that were attached to them. One entry per CDR3 protein, called by TCRdb with MiXCR from the 5' RACE reads. This sample has 25,000 to 30,000 distinct CDR3 sequences, with more than 4.5% found just once. The material sequenced was whole blood. The gene calls are TRBV7-2 and TRBJ1-1; 8 bases map to TRBD1. The sequence derives from an adult who was a healthcare worker with PCR-confirmed SARS-CoV-2 infection or an uninfected control (not recorded which). The CDR3 sequence is CASSYGQGNTEAFF. In nucleotides, the CDR3 is TGTGCCAGCAGCTACGGACAGGGTAACACTGAAGCTTTCTTT.